This T cell receptor (beta chain) derives from a study of blood T cell repertoires in COVID-19. Sequenced by immunoSEQ multiplex PCR; TCRdb stores in-frame clones only, minus some. The repertoire holds fewer than 500,000 clones, with around nine tenths as singletons. This CDR3 comprises 12 residues. The V end lost 4 bases, the J end lost 6 bases, and 10 bases lay between the germline ends. Germline CDR1 reads KGHSH; CDR2 reads LQKENI. The sample consisted of PBMCs or T cells enriched from blood (not recorded which). The rearrangement links TRBV18 to TRBJ2-7; a weak D match, TRBD1 (5 bases). The receptor was derived from a woman under 40 with acute COVID-19. The CDR3 region is CASSRTQGEQYF. The CDR3 nucleotides are TGTGCCAGCTCACGTACTCAGGGCGAGCAGTACTTC.